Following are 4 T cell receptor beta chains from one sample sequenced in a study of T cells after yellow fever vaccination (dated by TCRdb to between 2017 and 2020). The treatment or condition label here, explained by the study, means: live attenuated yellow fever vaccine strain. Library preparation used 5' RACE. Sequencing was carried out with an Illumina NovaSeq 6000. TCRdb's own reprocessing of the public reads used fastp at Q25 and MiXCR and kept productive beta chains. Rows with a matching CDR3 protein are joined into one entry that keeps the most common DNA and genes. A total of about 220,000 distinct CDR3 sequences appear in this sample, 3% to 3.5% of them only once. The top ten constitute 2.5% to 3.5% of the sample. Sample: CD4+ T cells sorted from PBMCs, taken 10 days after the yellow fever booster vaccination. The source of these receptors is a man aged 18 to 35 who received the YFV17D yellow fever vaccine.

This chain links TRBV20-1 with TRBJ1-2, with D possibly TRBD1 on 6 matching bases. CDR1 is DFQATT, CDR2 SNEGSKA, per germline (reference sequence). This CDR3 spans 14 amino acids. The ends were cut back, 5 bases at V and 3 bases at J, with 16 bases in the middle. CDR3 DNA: TGCAGTGCTGACCCCCAGGGGCTGGACTATGGCTACACCTTC. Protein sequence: CSADPQGLDYGYTF.

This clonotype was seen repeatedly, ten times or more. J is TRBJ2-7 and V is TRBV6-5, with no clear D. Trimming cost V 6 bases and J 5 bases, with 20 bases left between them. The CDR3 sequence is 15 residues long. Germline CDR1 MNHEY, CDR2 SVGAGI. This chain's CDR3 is CASSPESDPYHEQYF. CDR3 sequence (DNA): TGTGCCAGCAGCCCGGAATCGGACCCGTACCACGAGCAGTACTTC.

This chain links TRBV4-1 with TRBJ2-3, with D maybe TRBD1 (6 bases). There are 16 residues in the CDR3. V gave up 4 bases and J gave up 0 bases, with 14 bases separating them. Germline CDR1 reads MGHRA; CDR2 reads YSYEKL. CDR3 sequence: CASSLGTLRSTDTQYF. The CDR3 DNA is TGCGCCAGCAGCCTAGGGACATTACGAAGCACAGATACGCAGTATTTT.

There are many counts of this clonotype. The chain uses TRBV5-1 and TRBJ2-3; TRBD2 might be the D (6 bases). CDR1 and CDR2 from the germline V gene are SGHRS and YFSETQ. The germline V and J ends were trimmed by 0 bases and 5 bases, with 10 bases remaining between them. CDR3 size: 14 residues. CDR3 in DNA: TGCGCCAGCAGCTTGGGACTAGACAAAGATACGCAGTATTTT. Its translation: CASSLGLDKDTQYF.